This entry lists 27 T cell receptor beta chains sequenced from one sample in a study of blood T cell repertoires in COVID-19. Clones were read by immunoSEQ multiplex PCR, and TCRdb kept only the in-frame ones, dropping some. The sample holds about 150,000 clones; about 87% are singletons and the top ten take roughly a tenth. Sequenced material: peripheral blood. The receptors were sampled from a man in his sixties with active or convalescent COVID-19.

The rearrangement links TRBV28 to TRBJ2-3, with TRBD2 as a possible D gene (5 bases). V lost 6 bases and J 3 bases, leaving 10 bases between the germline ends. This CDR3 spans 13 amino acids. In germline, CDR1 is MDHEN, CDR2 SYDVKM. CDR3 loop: CASSPGGTDTQYF. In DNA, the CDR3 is TGTGCCAGCAGCCCAGGAGGTACAGATACGCAGTATTTT.

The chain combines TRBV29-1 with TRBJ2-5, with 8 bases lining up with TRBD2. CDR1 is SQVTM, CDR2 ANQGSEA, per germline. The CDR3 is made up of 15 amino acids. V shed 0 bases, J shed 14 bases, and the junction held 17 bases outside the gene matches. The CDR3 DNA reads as TGCAGCGTTGAAGATCCTTCAATCGGACTAGCTCGGGGTTACTTC. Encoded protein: CSVEDPSIGLARGYF.

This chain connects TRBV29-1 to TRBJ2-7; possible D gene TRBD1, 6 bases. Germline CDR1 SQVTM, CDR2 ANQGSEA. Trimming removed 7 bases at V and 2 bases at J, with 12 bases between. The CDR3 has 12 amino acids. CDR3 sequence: CSAIDRTYEQYF. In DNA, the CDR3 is TGCAGCGCTATCGACAGGACCTACGAGCAGTACTTC.

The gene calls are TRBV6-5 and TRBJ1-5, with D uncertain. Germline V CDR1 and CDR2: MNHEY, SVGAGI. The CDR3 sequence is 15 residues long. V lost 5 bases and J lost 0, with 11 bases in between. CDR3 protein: CASSPSLSSNQPQHF. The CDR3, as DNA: TGTGCCAGCAGTCCGTCCCTGAGTAGCAATCAGCCCCAGCATTTT.

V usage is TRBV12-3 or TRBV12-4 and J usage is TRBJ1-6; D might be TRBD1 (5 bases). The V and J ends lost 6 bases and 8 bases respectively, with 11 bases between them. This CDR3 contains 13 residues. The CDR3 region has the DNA TGTGCCAGCAGCTTGGGGGACTATTCACCCCTCCACTTT. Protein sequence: CASSLGDYSPLHF.

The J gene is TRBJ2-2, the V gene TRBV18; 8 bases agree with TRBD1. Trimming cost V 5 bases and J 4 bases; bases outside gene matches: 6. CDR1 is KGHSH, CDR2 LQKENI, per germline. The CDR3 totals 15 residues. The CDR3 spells CASSTGQGGTGELFF. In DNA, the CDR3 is TGTGCCAGCTCAACAGGACAGGGCGGCACCGGGGAGCTGTTTTTT.

The CDR3 is CATSRAWTGGGYGYTF. CDR3 in DNA: TGTGCCACCAGCAGGGCTTGGACAGGGGGCGGCTATGGCTACACCTTC. The chain employs TRBV15 and TRBJ1-2, with 11 bases lining up with TRBD1. CDR3 length: 16 residues. CDR1 is LNHNV, CDR2 YYDKDF, per germline (reference sequence). V shed 3 bases, J shed 4 bases, and the junction held 7 bases outside the gene matches.

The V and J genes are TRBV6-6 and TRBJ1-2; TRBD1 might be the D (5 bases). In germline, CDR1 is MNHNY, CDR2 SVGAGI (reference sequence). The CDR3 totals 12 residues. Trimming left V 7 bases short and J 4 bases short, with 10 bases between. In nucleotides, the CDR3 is TGTGCCAGCACCAGGGTAGGCTATGGCTACACCTTC. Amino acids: CASTRVGYGYTF.

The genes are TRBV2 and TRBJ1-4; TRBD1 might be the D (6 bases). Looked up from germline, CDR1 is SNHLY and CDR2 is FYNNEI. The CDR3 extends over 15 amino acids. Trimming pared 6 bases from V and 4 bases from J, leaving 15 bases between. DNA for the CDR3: TGTGCCAGCAGCCTTAGGGGGACGGGTAATGAAAAACTGTTTTTT. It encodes CASSLRGTGNEKLFF.

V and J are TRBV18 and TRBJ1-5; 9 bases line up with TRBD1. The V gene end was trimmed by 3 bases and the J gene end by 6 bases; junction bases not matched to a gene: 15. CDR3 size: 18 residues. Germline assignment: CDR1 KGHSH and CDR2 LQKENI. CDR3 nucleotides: TGTGCCAGCTCACCTTTTATGACGGGACAGGGAGGAGGTCAGCCCCAGCATTTT. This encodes CASSPFMTGQGGGQPQHF.

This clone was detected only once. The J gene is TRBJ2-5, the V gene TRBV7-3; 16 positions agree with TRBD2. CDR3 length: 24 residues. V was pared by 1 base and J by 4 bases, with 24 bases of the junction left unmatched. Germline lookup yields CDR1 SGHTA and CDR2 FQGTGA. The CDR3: CASSLRDRGDPGTSGRARGETQYF. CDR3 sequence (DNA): TGTGCCAGCAGCTTAAGAGACAGGGGGGACCCCGGGACTAGCGGGAGGGCCAGAGGAGAGACCCAGTACTTC.

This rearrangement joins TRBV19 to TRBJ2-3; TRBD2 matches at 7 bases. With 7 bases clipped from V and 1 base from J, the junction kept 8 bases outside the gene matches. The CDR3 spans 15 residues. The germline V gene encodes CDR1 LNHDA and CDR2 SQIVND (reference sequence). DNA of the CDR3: TGTGCCAGTACCCCGGGGAGGGGAGGCACAGATACGCAGTATTTT. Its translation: CASTPGRGGTDTQYF.

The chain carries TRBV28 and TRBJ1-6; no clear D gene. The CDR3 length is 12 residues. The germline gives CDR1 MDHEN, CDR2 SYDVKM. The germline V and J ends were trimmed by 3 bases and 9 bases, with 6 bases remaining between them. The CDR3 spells CASSFSGSPLHF. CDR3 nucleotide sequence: TGTGCCAGCAGTTTCTCGGGTTCACCCCTCCACTTT.

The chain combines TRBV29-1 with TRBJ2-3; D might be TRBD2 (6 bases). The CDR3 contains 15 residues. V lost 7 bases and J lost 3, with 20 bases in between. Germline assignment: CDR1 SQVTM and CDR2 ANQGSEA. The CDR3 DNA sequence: TGCAGCGGCCGGACGACTAGGGCCGGTACAGATACGCAGTATTTT. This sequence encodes CSGRTTRAGTDTQYF.

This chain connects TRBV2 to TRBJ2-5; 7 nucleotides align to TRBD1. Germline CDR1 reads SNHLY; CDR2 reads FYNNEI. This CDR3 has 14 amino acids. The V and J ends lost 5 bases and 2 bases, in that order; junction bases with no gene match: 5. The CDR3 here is CASSRDRLQETQYF. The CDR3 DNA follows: TGTGCCAGCAGTCGGGACAGACTACAAGAGACCCAGTACTTC. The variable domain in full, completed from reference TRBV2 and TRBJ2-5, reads EPEVTQTPSHQVTQMGQEVILRCVPISNHLYFYWYRQILGQKVEFLVSFYNNEISEKSEIFDDQFSVERPDGSNFTLKIRSTKLEDSAMYFCASSRDRLQETQYFGPGTRLLVL.

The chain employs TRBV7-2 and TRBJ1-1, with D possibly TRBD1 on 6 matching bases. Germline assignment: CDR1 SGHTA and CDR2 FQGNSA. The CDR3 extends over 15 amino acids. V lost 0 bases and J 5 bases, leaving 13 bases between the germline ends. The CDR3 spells CASSLAGTSWTEAFF. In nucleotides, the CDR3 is TGTGCCAGCAGCTTAGCCGGGACATCCTGGACTGAAGCTTTCTTT.

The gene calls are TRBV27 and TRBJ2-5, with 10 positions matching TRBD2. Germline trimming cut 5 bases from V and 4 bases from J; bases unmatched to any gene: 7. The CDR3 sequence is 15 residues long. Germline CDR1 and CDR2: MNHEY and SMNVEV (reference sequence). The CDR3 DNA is TGTGCCAGCAGTCCCCTAGCGGGAGTGGGAGAGACCCAGTACTTC. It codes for CASSPLAGVGETQYF.

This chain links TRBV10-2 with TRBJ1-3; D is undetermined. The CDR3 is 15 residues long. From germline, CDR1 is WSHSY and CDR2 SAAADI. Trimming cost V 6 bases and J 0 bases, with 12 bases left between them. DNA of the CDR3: TGCGCCAGCAGGTCCACAGCGGGCTCTGGAAACACCATATATTTT. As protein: CASRSTAGSGNTIYF.

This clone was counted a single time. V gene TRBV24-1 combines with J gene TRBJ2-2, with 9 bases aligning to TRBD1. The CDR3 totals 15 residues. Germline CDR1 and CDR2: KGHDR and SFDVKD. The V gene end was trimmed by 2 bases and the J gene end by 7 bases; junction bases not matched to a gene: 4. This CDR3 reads CATSDSGTGLGELFF. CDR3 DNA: TGTGCCACCAGTGATTCTGGGACAGGGCTCGGGGAGCTGTTTTTT.

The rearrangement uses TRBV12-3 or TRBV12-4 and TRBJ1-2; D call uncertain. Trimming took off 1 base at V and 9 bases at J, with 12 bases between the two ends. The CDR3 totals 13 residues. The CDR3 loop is CASSLGQRSSYTF. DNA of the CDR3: TGTGCCAGCAGTTTAGGGCAGCGGAGTAGCTACACCTTC.

The CDR3 spells CASSGTGNEQFF. In nucleotides, the CDR3 is TGTGCCAGCAGCGGGACAGGGAATGAGCAGTTCTTC. The gene calls are TRBV2 and TRBJ2-1, with 9 positions matching TRBD1. V lost 6 bases to trimming and J lost 7 bases; unmatched junction nucleotides: 1. Germline loops: CDR1 SNHLY, CDR2 FYNNEI. The CDR3 runs 12 residues. Supplemented by reference TRBV2 and TRBJ2-1, the full variable domain reads EPEVTQTPSHQVTQMGQEVILRCVPISNHLYFYWYRQILGQKVEFLVSFYNNEISEKSEIFDDQFSVERPDGSNFTLKIRSTKLEDSAMYFCASSGTGNEQFFGPGTRLTVL.

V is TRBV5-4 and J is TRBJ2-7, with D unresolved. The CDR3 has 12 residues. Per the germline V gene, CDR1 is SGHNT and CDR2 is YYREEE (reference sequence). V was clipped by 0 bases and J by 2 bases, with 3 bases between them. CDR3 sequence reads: CASSLGAYEQYF. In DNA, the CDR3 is TGTGCCAGCAGCTTGGGAGCCTACGAGCAGTACTTC.

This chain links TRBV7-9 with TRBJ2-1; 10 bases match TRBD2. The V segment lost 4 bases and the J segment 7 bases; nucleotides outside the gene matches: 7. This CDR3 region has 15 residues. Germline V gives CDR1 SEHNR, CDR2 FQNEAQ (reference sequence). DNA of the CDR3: TGTGCCAGCAGCTCGAGCGGGAGGGCCAAGAATGAGCAGTTCTTC. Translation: CASSSSGRAKNEQFF. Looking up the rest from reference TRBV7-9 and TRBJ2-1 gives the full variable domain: DTGVSQNPRHKITKRGQNVTFRCDPISEHNRLYWYRQTLGQGPEFLTYFQNEAQLEKSRLLSDRFSAERPKGSFSTLEIQRTEQGDSAMYLCASSSSGRAKNEQFFGPGTRLTVL.

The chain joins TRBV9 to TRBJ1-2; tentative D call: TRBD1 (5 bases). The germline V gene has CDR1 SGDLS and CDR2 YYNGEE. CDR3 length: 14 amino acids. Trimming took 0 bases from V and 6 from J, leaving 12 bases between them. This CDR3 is CASSVASGGDGYTF. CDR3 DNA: TGTGCCAGCAGCGTAGCTAGTGGGGGGGATGGCTACACCTTC.

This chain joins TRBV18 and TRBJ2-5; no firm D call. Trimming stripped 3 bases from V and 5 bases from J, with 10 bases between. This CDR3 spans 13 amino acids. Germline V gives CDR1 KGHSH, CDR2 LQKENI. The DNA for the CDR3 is TGTGCCAGCTCACCGATACTGTTGGAGACCCAGTACTTC. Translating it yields CASSPILLETQYF.

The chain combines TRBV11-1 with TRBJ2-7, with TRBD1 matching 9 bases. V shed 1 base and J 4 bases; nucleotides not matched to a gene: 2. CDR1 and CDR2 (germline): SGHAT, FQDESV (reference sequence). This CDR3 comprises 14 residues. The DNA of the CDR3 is TGTGCCAGCAGCTTAGAAGGACAGGGGTACGAGCAGTACTTC. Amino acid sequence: CASSLEGQGYEQYF.

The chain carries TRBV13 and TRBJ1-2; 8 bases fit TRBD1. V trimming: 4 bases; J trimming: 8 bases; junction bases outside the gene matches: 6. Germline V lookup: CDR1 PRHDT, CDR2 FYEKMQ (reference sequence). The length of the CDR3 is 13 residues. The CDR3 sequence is CASSSPDREGYTF. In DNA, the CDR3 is TGTGCCAGCAGCTCCCCGGACAGGGAGGGCTACACCTTC. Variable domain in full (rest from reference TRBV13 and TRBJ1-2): AAGVIQSPRHLIKEKRETATLKCYPIPRHDTVYWYQQGPGQDPQFLISFYEKMQSDKGSIPDRFSAQQFSDYHSELNMSSLELGDSALYFCASSSPDREGYTFGSGTRLTVV.